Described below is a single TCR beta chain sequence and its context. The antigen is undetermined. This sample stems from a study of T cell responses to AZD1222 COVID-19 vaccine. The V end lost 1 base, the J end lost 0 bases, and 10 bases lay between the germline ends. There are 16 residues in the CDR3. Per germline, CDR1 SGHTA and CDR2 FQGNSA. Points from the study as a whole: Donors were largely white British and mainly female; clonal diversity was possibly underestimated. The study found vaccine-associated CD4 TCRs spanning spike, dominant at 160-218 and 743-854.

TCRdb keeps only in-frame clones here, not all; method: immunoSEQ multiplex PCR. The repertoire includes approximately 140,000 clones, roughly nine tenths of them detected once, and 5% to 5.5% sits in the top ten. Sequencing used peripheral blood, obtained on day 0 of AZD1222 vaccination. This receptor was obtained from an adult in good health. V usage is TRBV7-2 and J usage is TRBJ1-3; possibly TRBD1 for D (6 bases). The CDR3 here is CASSLGPRGSGNTIYF. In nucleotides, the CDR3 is TGTGCCAGCAGCTTAGGCCCCAGGGGCTCTGGAAACACCATATATTTT.